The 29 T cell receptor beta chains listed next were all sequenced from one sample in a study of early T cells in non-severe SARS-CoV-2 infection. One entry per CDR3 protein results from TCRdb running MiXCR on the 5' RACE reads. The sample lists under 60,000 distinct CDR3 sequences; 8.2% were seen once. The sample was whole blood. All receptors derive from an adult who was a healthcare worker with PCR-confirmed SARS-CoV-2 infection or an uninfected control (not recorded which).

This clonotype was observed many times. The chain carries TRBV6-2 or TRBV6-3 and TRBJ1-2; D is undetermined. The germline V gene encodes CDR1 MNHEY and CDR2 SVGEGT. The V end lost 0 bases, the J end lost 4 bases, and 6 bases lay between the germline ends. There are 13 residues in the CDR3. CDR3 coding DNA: TGTGCCAGCAGTTACTCTTCAGCCTATGGCTACACCTTC. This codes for CASSYSSAYGYTF.

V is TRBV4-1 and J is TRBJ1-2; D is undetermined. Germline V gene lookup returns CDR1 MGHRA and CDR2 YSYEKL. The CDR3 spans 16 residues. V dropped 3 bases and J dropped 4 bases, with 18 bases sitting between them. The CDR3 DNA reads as TGCGCCAGCAGCCAGGGTACTGGAAGTGGTATCTATGGCTACACCTTC. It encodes CASSQGTGSGIYGYTF.

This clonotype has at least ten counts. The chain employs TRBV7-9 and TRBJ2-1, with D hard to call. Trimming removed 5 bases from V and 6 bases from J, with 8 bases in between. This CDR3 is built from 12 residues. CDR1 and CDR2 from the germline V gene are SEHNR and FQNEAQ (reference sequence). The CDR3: CASSPISNEQFF. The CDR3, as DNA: TGTGCCAGCAGCCCAATTAGCAATGAGCAGTTCTTC.

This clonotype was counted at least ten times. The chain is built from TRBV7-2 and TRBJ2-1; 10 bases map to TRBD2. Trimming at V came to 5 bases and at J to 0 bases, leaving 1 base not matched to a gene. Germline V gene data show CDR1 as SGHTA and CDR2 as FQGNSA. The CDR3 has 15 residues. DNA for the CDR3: TGTGCCAGCAGCGCTAGCGGGAGCTCCTACAATGAGCAGTTCTTC. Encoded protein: CASSASGSSYNEQFF.

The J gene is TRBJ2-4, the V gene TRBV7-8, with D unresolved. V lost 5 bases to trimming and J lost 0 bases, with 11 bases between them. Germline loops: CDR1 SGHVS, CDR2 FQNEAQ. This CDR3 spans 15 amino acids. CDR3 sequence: CASSASYTAKNIQYF. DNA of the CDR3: TGTGCCAGCAGCGCCTCGTATACAGCCAAAAACATTCAGTACTTC.

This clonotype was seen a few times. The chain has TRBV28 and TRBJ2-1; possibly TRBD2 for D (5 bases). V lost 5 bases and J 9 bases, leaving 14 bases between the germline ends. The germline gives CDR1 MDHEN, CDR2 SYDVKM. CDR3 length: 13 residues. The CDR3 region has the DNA TGTGCCAGCAGTCCTCCCCGGGCGGGTGAGCAGTTCTTC. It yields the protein CASSPPRAGEQFF.

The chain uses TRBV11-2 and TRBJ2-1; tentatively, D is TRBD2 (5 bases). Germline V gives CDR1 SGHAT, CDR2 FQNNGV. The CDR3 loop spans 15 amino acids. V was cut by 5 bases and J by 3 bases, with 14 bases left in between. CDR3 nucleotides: TGTGCCAGCAGCGTCACCGGGGATATCTACAATGAGCAGTTCTTC. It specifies CASSVTGDIYNEQFF. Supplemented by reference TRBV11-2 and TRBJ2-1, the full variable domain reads EAGVAQSPRYKIIEKRQSVAFWCNPISGHATLYWYQQILGQGPKLLIQFQNNGVVDDSQLPKDRFSAERLKGVDSTLKIQPAKLEDSAVYLCASSVTGDIYNEQFFGPGTRLTVL.

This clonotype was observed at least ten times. The CDR3 is CSASARTRAGETQYF. The CDR3 region has the DNA TGCAGTGCTAGTGCCAGAACACGAGCGGGAGAGACCCAGTACTTC. V is TRBV20-1 and J is TRBJ2-5; D might be TRBD2 (6 bases). CDR3 length equals 15 residues. V lost 3 bases and J lost 4, with 18 bases in between. Per germline, CDR1 DFQATT and CDR2 SNEGSKA (reference sequence).

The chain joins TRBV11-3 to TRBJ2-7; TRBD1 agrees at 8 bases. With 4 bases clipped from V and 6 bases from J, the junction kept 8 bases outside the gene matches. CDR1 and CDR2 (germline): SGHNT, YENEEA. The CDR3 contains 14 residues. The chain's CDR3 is CASSSDRGMGEQYF. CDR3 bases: TGTGCCAGCAGCTCCGACAGGGGAATGGGCGAGCAGTACTTC.

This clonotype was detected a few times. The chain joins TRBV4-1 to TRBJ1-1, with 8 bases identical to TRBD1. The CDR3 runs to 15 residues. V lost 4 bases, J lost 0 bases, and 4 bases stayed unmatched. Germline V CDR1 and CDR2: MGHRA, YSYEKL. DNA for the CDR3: TGCGCCAGCAGCCGCGGACAGGGAGTGAACACTGAAGCTTTCTTT. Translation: CASSRGQGVNTEAFF.

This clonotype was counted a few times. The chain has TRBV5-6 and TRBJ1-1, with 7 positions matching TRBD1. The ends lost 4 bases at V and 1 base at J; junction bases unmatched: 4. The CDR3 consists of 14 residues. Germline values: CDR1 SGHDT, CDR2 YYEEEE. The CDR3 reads CASSLGTENTEAFF. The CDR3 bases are TGTGCCAGCAGCCTGGGGACAGAGAACACTGAAGCTTTCTTT.

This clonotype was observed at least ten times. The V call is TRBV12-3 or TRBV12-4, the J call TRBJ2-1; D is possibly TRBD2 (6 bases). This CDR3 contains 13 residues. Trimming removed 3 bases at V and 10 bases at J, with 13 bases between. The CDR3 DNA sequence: TGTGCCAGCAGTTTGAAGACTAGTGGGGAGCAGTTCTTC. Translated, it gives CASSLKTSGEQFF.

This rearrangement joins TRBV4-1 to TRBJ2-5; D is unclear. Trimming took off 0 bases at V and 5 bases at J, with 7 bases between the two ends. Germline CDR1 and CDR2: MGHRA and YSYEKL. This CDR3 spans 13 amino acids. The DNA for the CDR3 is TGCGCCAGCAGCCAAGATCTCCAGGAGACCCAGTACTTC. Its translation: CASSQDLQETQYF.

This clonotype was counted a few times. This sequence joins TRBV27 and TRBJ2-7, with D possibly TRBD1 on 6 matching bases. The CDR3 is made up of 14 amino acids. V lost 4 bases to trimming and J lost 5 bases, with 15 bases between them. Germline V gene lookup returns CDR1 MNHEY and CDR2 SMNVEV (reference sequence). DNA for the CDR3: TGTGCCAGCAGTTCCCGACAGGTTGGGGACGAGCAGTACTTC. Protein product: CASSSRQVGDEQYF.

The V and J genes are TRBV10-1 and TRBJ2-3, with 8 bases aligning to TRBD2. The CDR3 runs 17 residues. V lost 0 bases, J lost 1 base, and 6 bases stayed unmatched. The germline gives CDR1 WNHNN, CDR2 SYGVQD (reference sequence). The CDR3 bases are TGCGCCAGCAGTGAGTCCTTCAGCGGGGGTGGCACAGATACGCAGTATTTT. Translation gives CASSESFSGGGTDTQYF.

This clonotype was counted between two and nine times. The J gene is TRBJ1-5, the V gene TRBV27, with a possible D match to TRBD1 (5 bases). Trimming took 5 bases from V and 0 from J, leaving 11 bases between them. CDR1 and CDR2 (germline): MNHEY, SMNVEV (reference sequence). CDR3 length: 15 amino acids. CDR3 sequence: CASSPGVISNQPQHF. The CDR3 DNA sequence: TGTGCCAGCAGTCCGGGGGTAATTAGCAATCAGCCCCAGCATTTT.

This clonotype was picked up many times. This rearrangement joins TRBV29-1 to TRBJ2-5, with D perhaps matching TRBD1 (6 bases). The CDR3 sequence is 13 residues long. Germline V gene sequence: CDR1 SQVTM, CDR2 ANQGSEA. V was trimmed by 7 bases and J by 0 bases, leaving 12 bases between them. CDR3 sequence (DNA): TGCAGCGGGGGGACACTGTACCAAGAGACCCAGTACTTC. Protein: CSGGTLYQETQYF.

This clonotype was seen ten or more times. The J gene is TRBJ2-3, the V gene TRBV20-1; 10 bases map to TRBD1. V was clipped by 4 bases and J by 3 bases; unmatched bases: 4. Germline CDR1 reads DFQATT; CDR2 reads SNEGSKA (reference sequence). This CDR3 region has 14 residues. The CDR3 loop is CSATGQGLTDTQYF. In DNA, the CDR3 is TGCAGTGCTACGGGACAGGGGCTGACAGATACGCAGTATTTT.

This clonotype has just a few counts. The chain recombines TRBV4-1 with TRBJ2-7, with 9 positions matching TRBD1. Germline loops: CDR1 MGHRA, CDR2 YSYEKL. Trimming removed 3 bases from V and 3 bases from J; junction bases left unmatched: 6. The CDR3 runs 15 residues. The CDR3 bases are TGCGCCAGCAGCCACCCGACAGGGGGGCTCTACGAGCAGTACTTC. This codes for CASSHPTGGLYEQYF.

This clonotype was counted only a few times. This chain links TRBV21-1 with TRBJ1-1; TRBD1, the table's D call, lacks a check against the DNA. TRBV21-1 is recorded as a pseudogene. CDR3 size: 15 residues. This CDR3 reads CASSNPGQGITEAFF. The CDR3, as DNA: TGTGCCAGCAGCAATCCCGGGCAGGGTATCACTGAAGCTTTCTTT.

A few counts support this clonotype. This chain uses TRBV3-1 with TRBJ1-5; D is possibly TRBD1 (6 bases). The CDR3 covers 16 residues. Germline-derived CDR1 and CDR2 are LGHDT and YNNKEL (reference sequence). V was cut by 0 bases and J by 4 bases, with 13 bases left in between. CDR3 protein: CASSQDAAGVNQPQHF. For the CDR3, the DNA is TGTGCCAGCAGCCAAGATGCGGCAGGGGTAAATCAGCCCCAGCATTTT.

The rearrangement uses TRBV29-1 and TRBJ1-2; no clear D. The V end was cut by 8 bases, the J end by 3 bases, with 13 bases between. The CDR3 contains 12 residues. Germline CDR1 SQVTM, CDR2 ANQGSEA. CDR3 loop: CSTWTDYYGYTF. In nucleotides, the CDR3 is TGCAGCACCTGGACCGACTACTATGGCTACACCTTC.

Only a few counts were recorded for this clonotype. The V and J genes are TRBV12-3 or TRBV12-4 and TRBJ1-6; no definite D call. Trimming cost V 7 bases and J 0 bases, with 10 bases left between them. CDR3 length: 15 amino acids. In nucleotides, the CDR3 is TGTGCCAGCACCCGGGGAAACTCCTATAATTCACCCCTCCACTTT. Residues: CASTRGNSYNSPLHF.

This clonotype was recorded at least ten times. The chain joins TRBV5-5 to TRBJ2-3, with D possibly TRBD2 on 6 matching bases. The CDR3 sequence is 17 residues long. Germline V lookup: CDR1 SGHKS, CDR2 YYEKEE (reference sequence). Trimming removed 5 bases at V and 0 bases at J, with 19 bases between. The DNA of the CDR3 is TGTGCCAGCAGTCCGGGTAGGGGACTCTCTAGCACAGATACGCAGTATTTT. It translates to CASSPGRGLSSTDTQYF.

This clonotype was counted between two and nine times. CDR3 nucleotide sequence: TGTGCCAGCAGCCAAGGTAGTTTCATTCAGTACTTC. Translating it yields CASSQGSFIQYF. The V gene is TRBV14, the J gene TRBJ2-4; D unclear. Germline loops: CDR1 SGHDN, CDR2 FVKESK. The CDR3 is 12 amino acids. V dropped 1 base and J dropped 9 bases, with 7 bases sitting between them. Variable domain in full (rest from reference TRBV14 and TRBJ2-4): EAGVTQFPSHSVIEKGQTVTLRCDPISGHDNLYWYRRVMGKEIKFLLHFVKESKQDESGMPNNRFLAERTGGTYSTLKVQPAELEDSGVYFCASSQGSFIQYFGAGTRLSVL.

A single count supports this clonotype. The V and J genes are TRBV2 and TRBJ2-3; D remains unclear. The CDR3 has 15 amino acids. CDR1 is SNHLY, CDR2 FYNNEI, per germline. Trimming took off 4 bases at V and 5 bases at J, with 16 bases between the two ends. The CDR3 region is CASSARPDLRDTQYF. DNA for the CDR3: TGTGCCAGCAGTGCGCGCCCAGATCTTAGAGATACGCAGTATTTT.

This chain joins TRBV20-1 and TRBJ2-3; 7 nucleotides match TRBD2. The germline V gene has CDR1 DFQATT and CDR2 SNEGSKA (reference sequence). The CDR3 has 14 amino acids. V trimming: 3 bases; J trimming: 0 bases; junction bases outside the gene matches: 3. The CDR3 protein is CSASRGSSTDTQYF. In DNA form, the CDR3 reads TGCAGTGCTAGCCGCGGGAGTAGCACAGATACGCAGTATTTT.

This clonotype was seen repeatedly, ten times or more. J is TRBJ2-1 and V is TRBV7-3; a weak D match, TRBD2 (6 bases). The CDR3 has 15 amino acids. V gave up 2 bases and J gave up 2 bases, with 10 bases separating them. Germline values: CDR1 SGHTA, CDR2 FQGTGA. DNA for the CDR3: TGTGCCAGCAGCTTAGACGGGAGACCCTACAATGAGCAGTTCTTC. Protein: CASSLDGRPYNEQFF.

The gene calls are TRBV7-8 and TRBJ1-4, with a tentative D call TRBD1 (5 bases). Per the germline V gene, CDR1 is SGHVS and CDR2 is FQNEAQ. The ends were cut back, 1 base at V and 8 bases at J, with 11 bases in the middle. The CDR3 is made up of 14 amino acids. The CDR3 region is CASSLVRGEEKLFF. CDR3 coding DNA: TGTGCCAGCAGCTTAGTCCGGGGGGAGGAAAAACTGTTTTTT.